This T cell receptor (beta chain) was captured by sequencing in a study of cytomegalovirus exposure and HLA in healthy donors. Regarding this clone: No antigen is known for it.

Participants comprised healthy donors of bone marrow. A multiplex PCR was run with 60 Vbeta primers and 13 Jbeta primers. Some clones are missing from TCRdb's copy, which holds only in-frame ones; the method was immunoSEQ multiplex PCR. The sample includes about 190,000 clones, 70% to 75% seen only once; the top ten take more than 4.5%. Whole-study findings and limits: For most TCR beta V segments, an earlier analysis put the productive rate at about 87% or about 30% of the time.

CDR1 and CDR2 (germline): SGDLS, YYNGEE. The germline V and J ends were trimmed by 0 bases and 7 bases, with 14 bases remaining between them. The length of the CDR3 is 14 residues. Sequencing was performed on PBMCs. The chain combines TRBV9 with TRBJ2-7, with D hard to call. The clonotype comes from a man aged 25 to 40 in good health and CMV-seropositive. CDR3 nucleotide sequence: TGTGCCAGCAGCGTAGGACCGGCCGCCGGGGAGCAGTACTTC. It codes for CASSVGPAAGEQYF.